This TCR beta chain was identified in a study of cytomegalovirus exposure and HLA in healthy donors. In the study overall: The platform used for the roughly 120 validation repertoires matched that of the roughly 670 first-cohort repertoires, a later analysis reported. Overall study results and limits: Cytomegalovirus-associated TCR beta chains were listed, numbering 150 to 200. Subsequent analysis showed first-cohort TCR clusters tending to co-occur in 120 validation repertoires.

Libraries were prepared by immunoSEQ multiplex PCR; TCRdb keeps only in-frame clonotypes and omits some of them. The table shows approximately 82,000 clones, with about 95% occurring only once. This clone was observed a single time. The antigen remains undetermined. This receptor was identified in a woman under 30 in good health and CMV-seronegative. The source material was PBMCs.

CDR3 nucleotides: TGTGCCAGCAGCTTAGGTGGCAGCGCGTGGAACTATGGCTACACCTTC. It encodes CASSLGGSAWNYGYTF. The chain employs TRBV13 and TRBJ1-2; D not resolved. The CDR3 runs to 16 residues. V was pared by 0 bases and J by 2 bases, with 13 bases between. Germline V lookup: CDR1 PRHDT, CDR2 FYEKMQ (reference sequence).